Listed here are 22 T cell receptor beta chains from one sample, sequenced in a study of identical twins. Each CDR3 protein gets one entry after TCRdb re-called the 5' RACE reads with MiXCR. The sample contains around 1.7 million distinct CDR3 sequences, about 32% of which appear only once. The sample consisted of cord blood. Source of these receptors: a newborn girl in good health.

On this clonotype itself: Compared with germline, one end of the junction differs, possibly owing to a read error. The chain has TRBV5-1 and TRBJ2-3, with a possible D match to TRBD1 (6 bases). CDR3 size: 13 residues. Germline values: CDR1 SGHRS, CDR2 YFSETQ. The CDR3 nucleotides are TGCGCCAGCGGCTTGGGGGCGGCAGATACGCAGTATTTT. It yields the protein CASGLGAADTQYF.

This clonotype came up a few times. This rearrangement joins TRBV2 to TRBJ1-6; D is possibly TRBD1 (5 bases). Per germline, CDR1 SNHLY and CDR2 FYNNEI. The CDR3 is 14 amino acids. V was trimmed by 6 bases and J by 4 bases, leaving 10 bases between them. CDR3 coding DNA: TGTGCCAGCAGCCGGAGGGGTTATAATTCACCCCTCCACTTT. Translation gives CASSRRGYNSPLHF.

A remark on this clonotype: A much larger clone is a single base away; this may be a read error. The chain has TRBV29-1 and TRBJ2-1; a weak D match, TRBD2 (5 bases). This CDR3 contains 10 residues. V was pared by 7 bases and J by 7 bases, with 8 bases between. Germline V gene data show CDR1 as SQVTM and CDR2 as ANQGSEA. The CDR3: CSGLRNEQFF. CDR3 DNA: TGCAGCGGACTACGGAATGAGCAGTTCTTC.

The CDR3, as DNA: TGTGCCAGCAGTCTTAGGGTGGGACATAACTATGGCTACACCTTC. Its translation is CASSLRVGHNYGYTF. The V and J genes are TRBV27 and TRBJ1-2; weak D call: TRBD1 (6 bases). The CDR3 covers 15 residues. V was cut by 5 bases and J by 1 base, with 14 bases left in between. CDR1 and CDR2 (germline): MNHEY, SMNVEV (reference sequence).

This clonotype has only a few counts. This rearrangement joins TRBV4-1 to TRBJ1-6; 8 bases are shared with TRBD1. This CDR3 is 15 amino acids long. The junction had 6 bases not matched to a gene; V was cut back by 4 bases and J by 7 bases. Germline CDR1 MGHRA, CDR2 YSYEKL. The CDR3 DNA reads as TGCGCCAGCAGCCTCAGACAGGGGCGGAATTCACCCCTCCACTTT. It encodes CASSLRQGRNSPLHF.

This clonotype came up a few times. The chain joins TRBV20-1 to TRBJ2-7; tentative D call: TRBD2 (6 bases). V lost 3 bases to trimming and J lost 3 bases, with 18 bases between them. Germline-derived CDR1 and CDR2 are DFQATT and SNEGSKA (reference sequence). The CDR3 is 15 residues long. This CDR3 is CSARSWGDPYYEQYF. Written as DNA, the CDR3 is TGCAGTGCTAGGAGTTGGGGGGACCCCTACTACGAGCAGTACTTC.

The chain recombines TRBV2 with TRBJ2-1; D is perhaps TRBD1 (6 bases). The germline V gene encodes CDR1 SNHLY and CDR2 FYNNEI. The CDR3 totals 13 residues. The ends were cut back, 5 bases at V and 7 bases at J, with 12 bases in the middle. The chain's CDR3 is CASSRQEVNEQFF. The CDR3 region has the DNA TGTGCCAGCAGTAGACAGGAAGTGAATGAGCAGTTCTTC.

In nucleotides, the CDR3 is TGCAGTGCAGACAGGGTAGCCTACGAGCAGTACTTC. Amino acids: CSADRVAYEQYF. The V call is TRBV20-1, the J call TRBJ2-7; 7 positions agree with TRBD1. The germline CDR1 and CDR2 sequences are DFQATT and SNEGSKA (reference sequence). The CDR3 runs 12 residues. V lost 6 bases to trimming and J lost 2 bases; unmatched junction nucleotides: 4.

This clonotype was seen a handful of times. For the CDR3, the DNA is TGTGCCAGCAGCCATGGCGTTACTCGATCCACAGATACGCAGTATTTT. It is translated as CASSHGVTRSTDTQYF. V gene TRBV7-9 combines with J gene TRBJ2-3, with D hard to call. V was trimmed by 5 bases and J by 2 bases, leaving 17 bases between them. Germline values: CDR1 SEHNR, CDR2 FQNEAQ (reference sequence). CDR3 length: 16 amino acids.

CDR3: CASNAPGDTGELFF. Here the CDR3 DNA reads TGTGCCAGTAACGCCCCAGGTGACACCGGGGAGCTGTTTTTT. The chain couples TRBV19 to TRBJ2-2; D is uncertain. V lost 7 bases, J lost 3 bases, and 12 bases lay in between. CDR3 length: 14 residues. Germline V gene sequence: CDR1 LNHDA, CDR2 SQIVND (reference sequence).

V gene TRBV7-2 combines with J gene TRBJ2-4; perhaps D is TRBD1 or TRBD2 (6 bases each). The CDR3 has 14 amino acids. Trimming left V 7 bases short and J 7 bases short, with 17 bases between. Germline CDR1 SGHTA, CDR2 FQGNSA. CDR3 nucleotide sequence: TGTGCCAGCACCCCTTTGGGGGGCGAGAACATTCAGTACTTC. It translates to CASTPLGGENIQYF.

Details on this clonotype: One end of the junction fails to match germline, which may point to a read error. V and J are TRBV3-1 and TRBJ1-6, with D tentatively TRBD1 (5 bases). Germline V gene sequence: CDR1 LGHDT, CDR2 YNNKEL (reference sequence). This CDR3 is 19 amino acids long. DNA of the CDR3: TGTGCCAGCAACTTGAAAGAGGGATGGGGGAGCTCCTATAATTCACCCCCCCACTTT. Translation gives CASNLKEGWGSSYNSPPHF.

This chain connects TRBV28 to TRBJ1-1, with D perhaps TRBD1 (5 bases). The CDR3 consists of 16 residues. Germline V gene lookup returns CDR1 MDHEN and CDR2 SYDVKM. V gave up 0 bases and J gave up 0 bases, with 11 bases separating them. This CDR3 reads CASSLWGLGMNTEAFF. CDR3 sequence (DNA): TGTGCCAGCAGTTTATGGGGGCTGGGGATGAACACTGAAGCTTTCTTT.

This rearrangement joins TRBV14 to TRBJ2-1, with TRBD2 matching over 7 bases. V lost 3 bases, J lost 10 bases, and 9 bases stayed unmatched. The CDR3 extends over 14 amino acids. From germline, CDR1 is SGHDN and CDR2 FVKESK. The CDR3 sequence: CASSQGRELYEQFF. The CDR3 DNA is TGTGCCAGCAGCCAGGGGAGGGAATTATACGAGCAGTTCTTC.

The V call is TRBV7-6, the J call TRBJ2-5; the D is unclear. V lost 3 bases and J 11 bases, leaving 22 bases between the germline ends. The CDR3 has 15 residues. The germline V gene encodes CDR1 SGHVS and CDR2 FNYEAQ. The CDR3 here is CASSLAPGAVNEQYF. CDR3 DNA sequence: TGTGCCAGCAGCTTGGCACCAGGAGCCGTGAATGAGCAGTACTTC.

This chain connects TRBV20-1 to TRBJ1-2; D gene unclear. CDR3 length equals 15 residues. Germline V gene sequence: CDR1 DFQATT, CDR2 SNEGSKA (reference sequence). The V and J ends lost 4 bases and 0 bases respectively, with 15 bases between them. CDR3 sequence: CSAIRTGSANYGYTF. The CDR3 DNA follows: TGCAGTGCTATAAGGACGGGGTCAGCTAACTATGGCTACACCTTC.

This chain links TRBV27 with TRBJ2-7; 10 nucleotides match TRBD1. Germline V gives CDR1 MNHEY, CDR2 SMNVEV (reference sequence). The CDR3 totals 18 residues. Germline trimming cut 5 bases from V and 7 bases from J; bases unmatched to any gene: 20. The CDR3 spells CASSTTYAGTGANNEQYF. The DNA of the CDR3 is TGTGCCAGCAGTACCACTTACGCCGGGACAGGGGCCAACAATGAGCAGTACTTC.

The chain uses TRBV7-9 and TRBJ2-1, with 10 bases lining up with TRBD2. Trimming removed 4 bases from V and 7 bases from J; junction bases left unmatched: 10. There are 16 residues in the CDR3. In germline, CDR1 is SEHNR, CDR2 FQNEAQ (reference sequence). CDR3 bases: TGTGCCAGCAGCTCCAAGCTAGCGGGAGCCAGAAATGAGCAGTTCTTC. Translation gives CASSSKLAGARNEQFF.

This clonotype has only a few counts. The rearrangement joins TRBV6-6 to TRBJ1-2, with D unclear. With 0 bases removed from V and 1 base from J, the gap between germline ends came to 3 bases. CDR3 length: 13 residues. Per the germline V gene, CDR1 is MNHNY and CDR2 is SVGAGI (reference sequence). CDR3 sequence reads: CASSYSVNYGYTF. The CDR3 region has the DNA TGTGCCAGCAGTTACTCGGTTAACTATGGCTACACCTTC.

Points on this clonotype: A much larger clone sits a single nucleotide away, making a read error possible. This chain links TRBV18 with TRBJ2-3; D not certain. The CDR3 is 16 amino acids. Germline V gene sequence: CDR1 KGHSH, CDR2 LQKENI. V was clipped by 4 bases and J by 0 bases, with 14 bases between them. Here the CDR3 DNA reads TGTGCCAGCTCACGATTAACTAACGGAAGCACAGATACGCAGTATTTT. Amino acid sequence: CASSRLTNGSTDTQYF.

V gene TRBV15 combines with J gene TRBJ1-4; no clear D. The germline V gene has CDR1 LNHNV and CDR2 YYDKDF (reference sequence). The CDR3 has 14 amino acids. Trimming took off 5 bases at V and 4 bases at J, with 11 bases between the two ends. The CDR3 coding sequence is TGTGCCACCAGCTGGAGGCGGGATAATGAAAAACTGTTTTTT. This translates into CATSWRRDNEKLFF.

The gene calls are TRBV28 and TRBJ1-1; possible D gene TRBD1, 5 bases. Trimming removed 6 bases at V and 10 bases at J, with 15 bases between. The CDR3 extends over 12 amino acids. In germline, CDR1 is MDHEN, CDR2 SYDVKM. The CDR3, as DNA: TGTGCCAGCAGCACAGGATTCCTTGGAGCTTTCTTT. This gives the protein CASSTGFLGAFF. The whole variable domain, filled in from reference TRBV28 and TRBJ1-1, reads DVKVTQSSRYLVKRTGEKVFLECVQDMDHENMFWYRQDPGLGLRLIYFSYDVKMKEKGDIPEGYSVSREKKERFSLILESASTNQTSMYLCASSTGFLGAFFGQGTRLTVV.